The TCR beta chain under discussion was sequenced for a study of post-analysis software for immune sequencing data. This clonotype was detected ten times or more. Its cognate antigen is unknown. V lost 6 bases, J lost 6 bases, and 11 bases stayed unmatched. Germline V gene sequence: CDR1 SGHKS, CDR2 YYEKEE (reference sequence). This CDR3 has 15 residues. Incorporated into the TCR beta cDNA libraries were unique molecular identifiers, which served to reduce PCR and sequencing biases. T cells numbering about 0.85 to 10 million yielded some 480,000 cDNA molecules. TCRdb analysed the PCR reads with MiXCR anew, one entry per CDR3 protein. The data contain around 180,000 distinct CDR3 sequences, roughly 31% of them singletons. Overall study findings and caveats: With TRBV5-6, TRBV5-1 and TRBV20-1 included, about five TRBV segments were more frequent in patients than in controls. Samples sharing a preparation batch grouped tightly together when assessed by F measure. Compared with controls, patients showed significantly lower normalized Chao1 diversity.

Sample: blood. The genes are TRBV5-5 and TRBJ2-1; TRBD2 agrees at 8 bases. This sequence originates from a girl aged 10 to 17 with multiple sclerosis. The CDR3 spells CASTLEGTRGNEQFF. The CDR3 region has the DNA TGTGCCAGCACCCTTGAGGGGACTAGAGGCAATGAGCAGTTCTTC.